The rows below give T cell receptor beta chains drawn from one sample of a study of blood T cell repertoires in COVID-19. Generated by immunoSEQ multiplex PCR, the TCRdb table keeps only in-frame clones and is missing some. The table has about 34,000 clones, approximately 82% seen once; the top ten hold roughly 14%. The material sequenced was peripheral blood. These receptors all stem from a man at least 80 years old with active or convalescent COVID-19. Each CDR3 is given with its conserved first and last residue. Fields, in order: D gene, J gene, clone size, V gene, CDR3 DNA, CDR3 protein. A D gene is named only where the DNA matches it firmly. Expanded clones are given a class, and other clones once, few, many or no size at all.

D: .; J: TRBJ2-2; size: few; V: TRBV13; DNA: TGTGCCAGCAGCCCTGGACTATCCCCCGGGGAGCTGTTTTTT; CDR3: CASSPGLSPGELFF
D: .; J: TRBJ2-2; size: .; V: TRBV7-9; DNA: TGTGCCAGCAGCACCGGGGGCACCGGGGAGCTGTTTTTT; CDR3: CASSTGGTGELFF
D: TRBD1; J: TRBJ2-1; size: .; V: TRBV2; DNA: TGTGCCAGCAAATCGCAACAGGGGACCTACAATGAGCAGTTCTTC; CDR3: CASKSQQGTYNEQFF
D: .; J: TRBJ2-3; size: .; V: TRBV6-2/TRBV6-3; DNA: TGTGCCAGCAGCAGCCGGGACACGAGGAGGGATACGCAGTATTTT; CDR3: CASSSRDTRRDTQYF
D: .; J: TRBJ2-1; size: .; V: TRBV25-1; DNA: TGTGCCAGCAGCGACTACTATGACAATGAGCAGTTCTTC; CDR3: CASSDYYDNEQFF
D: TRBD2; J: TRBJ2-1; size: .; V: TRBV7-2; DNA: TGTGCCAGCAGCACTCGACTAGCGGGAGAGTTGAGGGCGTACAATGAGCAGTTCTTC; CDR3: CASSTRLAGELRAYNEQFF
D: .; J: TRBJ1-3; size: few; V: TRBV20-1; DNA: TGCAGTGCTAGTGACCTAGGAGGAAACACCATATATTTT; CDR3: CSASDLGGNTIYF
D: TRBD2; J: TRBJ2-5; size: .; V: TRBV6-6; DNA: TGTGCCAGCAGCGTGCGGGAGTATGGAGAGACCCAGTACTTC; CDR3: CASSVREYGETQYF
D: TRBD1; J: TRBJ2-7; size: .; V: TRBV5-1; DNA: TGCGCCAGCAGCTTAGCCCCACCTGGACAGGGTAACGAGCAGTACTTC; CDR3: CASSLAPPGQGNEQYF
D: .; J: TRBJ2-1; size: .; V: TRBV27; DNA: TGTGCCAGCAGTTTATATCCCTCGGGGAATGAGCAGTTCTTC; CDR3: CASSLYPSGNEQFF
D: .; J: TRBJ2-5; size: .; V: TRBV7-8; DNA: TGTGCCAGCAGCCCGGGGGGCGGGGTCGAGACCCAGTACTTC; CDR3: CASSPGGGVETQYF
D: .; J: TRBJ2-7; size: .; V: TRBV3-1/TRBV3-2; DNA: TGTGCCAGCAGCCAACTAGGGGACTACGAGCAGTACTTC; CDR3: CASSQLGDYEQYF
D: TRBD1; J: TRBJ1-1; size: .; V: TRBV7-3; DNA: TGTGCCAGCAGCTTGGGACAGTTCACTGAAGCTTTCTTT; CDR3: CASSLGQFTEAFF
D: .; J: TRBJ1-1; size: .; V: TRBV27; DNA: TGTGCCAGCAGTTTACCCCCGGGCGGGGAAGCTTTCTTT; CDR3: CASSLPPGGEAFF
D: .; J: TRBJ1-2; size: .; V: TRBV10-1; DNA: TGCGCCAGCAGTGAGTCGACCAGGGTCGGCTACACCTTC; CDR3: CASSESTRVGYTF
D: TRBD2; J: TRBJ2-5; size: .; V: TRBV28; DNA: TGTGCCAGCATCACTAGCGGGATGGTGAAGACCCAGTACTTC; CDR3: CASITSGMVKTQYF
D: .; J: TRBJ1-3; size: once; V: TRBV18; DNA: TGTGCCAGCTCACCAAACTTGAATATGCGGGCAGGTGGAAACACCATATATTTT; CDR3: CASSPNLNMRAGGNTIYF
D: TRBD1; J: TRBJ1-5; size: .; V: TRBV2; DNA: TGTGCCAGCAGTACCCTGGACAGGGAGGATCAGCCCCAGCATTTT; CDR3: CASSTLDREDQPQHF
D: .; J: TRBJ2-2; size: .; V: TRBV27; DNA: TGTGCCAGCACTCCAGGGGCGAACACCGGGGAGCTGTTTTTT; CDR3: CASTPGANTGELFF
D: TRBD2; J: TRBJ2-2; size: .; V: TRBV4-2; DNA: TGTGCCAGCAGCCAAGATCTAGGGCTAGCGGGGTCAGGCACCGGGGAGCTGTTTTTT; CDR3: CASSQDLGLAGSGTGELFF
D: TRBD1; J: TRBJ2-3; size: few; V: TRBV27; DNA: TGTGCCAGCAGCCCGACAGGGCGGAATACGCAGTATTTT; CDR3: CASSPTGRNTQYF
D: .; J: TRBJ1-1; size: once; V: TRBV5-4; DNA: TGTGCCAGCAGCTCAGGGTTTGTCACTGAAGCTTTCTTT; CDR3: CASSSGFVTEAFF
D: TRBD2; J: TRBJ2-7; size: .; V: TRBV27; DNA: TGTGCCAGCAAGATAACTAGCGCCAACTCCTACGAGCAGTACTTC; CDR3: CASKITSANSYEQYF
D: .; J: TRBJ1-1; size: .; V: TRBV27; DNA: TGTGCCAGCAAAAGTTGGGGCTATAAGAACACTGAAGCTTTCTTT; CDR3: CASKSWGYKNTEAFF
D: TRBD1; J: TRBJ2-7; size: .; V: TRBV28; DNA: TGTGCCAGCAGTTTATTGACGACAGGGTCCGAGCAGTACTTC; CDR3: CASSLLTTGSEQYF
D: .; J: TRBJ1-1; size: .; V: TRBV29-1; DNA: TGCAGCGTCGTTAGATTCAGGGGCGCAGGAACTGAAGCTTTCTTT; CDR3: CSVVRFRGAGTEAFF
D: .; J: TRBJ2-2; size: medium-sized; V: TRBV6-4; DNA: TGTGCCAGCAGTGTAGGGGAAACCGGGGAGCTGTTTTTT; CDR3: CASSVGETGELFF
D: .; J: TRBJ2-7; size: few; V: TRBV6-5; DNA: TGTGCCAGCACCGAAGTGGCAGGGGGGACCTACGAGCAGTACTTC; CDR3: CASTEVAGGTYEQYF
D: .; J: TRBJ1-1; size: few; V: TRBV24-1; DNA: TGTGCCACCATAATAGACACGAACACTGAAGCTTTCTTT; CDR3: CATIIDTNTEAFF
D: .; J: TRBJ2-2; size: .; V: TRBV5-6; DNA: TGTGCCAGCAGCTTTCAATGGAGCGGGGAGCTGTTTTTT; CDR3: CASSFQWSGELFF
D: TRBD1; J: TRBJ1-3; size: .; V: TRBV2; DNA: TGTGCCAGCATGGTAGGACAGGGTCTATCTGGAAACACCATATATTTT; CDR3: CASMVGQGLSGNTIYF
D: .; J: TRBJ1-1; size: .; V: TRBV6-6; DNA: TGTGCCAGCAGATTTACAGGGAACACTGAAGCTTTCTTT; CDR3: CASRFTGNTEAFF
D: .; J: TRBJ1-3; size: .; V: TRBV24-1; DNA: TGTGCCACCAGTGACAGGAATATAAACACCATATATTTT; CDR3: CATSDRNINTIYF
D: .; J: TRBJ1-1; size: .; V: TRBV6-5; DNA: TGTGCCAGCAGTTACTGGGGCGGGGCCGGAGCTTTCTTT; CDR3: CASSYWGGAGAFF
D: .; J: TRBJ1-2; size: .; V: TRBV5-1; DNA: TGCGCCAGCAGCTTGGCCCCGGCGGGGGCGCAAGATGGCTACACCTTC; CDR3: CASSLAPAGAQDGYTF
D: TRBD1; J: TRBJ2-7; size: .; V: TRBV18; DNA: TGTGCCAGCTCACCACGGACAGGGGGCGCGTACGAGCAGTACTTC; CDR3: CASSPRTGGAYEQYF
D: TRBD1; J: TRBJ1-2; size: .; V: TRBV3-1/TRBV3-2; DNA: TGTGCCAGCAGCCATTCCGGACAGGGGCTTTTAGGCTACACCTTC; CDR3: CASSHSGQGLLGYTF
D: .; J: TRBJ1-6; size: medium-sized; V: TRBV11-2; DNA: TGTGCCAGCAGCAGAGATGAGTATTCACCCCTCCACTTT; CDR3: CASSRDEYSPLHF
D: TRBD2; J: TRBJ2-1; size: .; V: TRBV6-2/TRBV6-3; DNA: TGTGCCAGCAGTTATGGGCTAGCGGGAGCCAATGAGCAGTTCTTC; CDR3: CASSYGLAGANEQFF
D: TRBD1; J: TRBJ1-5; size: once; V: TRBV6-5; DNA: TGTGCCAGCAGTTACGACAGGGATCAGCCCCAGCATTTT; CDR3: CASSYDRDQPQHF
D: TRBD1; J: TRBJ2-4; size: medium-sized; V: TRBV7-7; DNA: TGTGCCAGCAGCGGACAGGGGGCTCGGTCCAAAAACATTCAGTACTTC; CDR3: CASSGQGARSKNIQYF
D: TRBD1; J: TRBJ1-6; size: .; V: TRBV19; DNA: TGTGCCAGTAGTGCGACAGGGGGCTTGGATAATTCACCCCTCCACTTT; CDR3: CASSATGGLDNSPLHF
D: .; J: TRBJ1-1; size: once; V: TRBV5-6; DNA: TGTGCCAGCAGCGCTTATGGGGGCGGAAGAGGGGCTGAAGCTTTCTTT; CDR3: CASSAYGGGRGAEAFF
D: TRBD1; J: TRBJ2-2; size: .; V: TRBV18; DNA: TGTGCCAGCTCACCTCAGGACAGGGCCTTGGACACCGGGGAGCTGTTTTTT; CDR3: CASSPQDRALDTGELFF
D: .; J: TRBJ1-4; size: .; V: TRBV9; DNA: TGTGCCAGCAGCGTAGGCAGGCCCAGCAAGGGGGTTCCTGAAAAACTGTTTTTT; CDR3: CASSVGRPSKGVPEKLFF
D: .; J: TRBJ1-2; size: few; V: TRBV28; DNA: TGTGCCAGCAGTTCGCGACAGTACTATGGCTACACCTTC; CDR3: CASSSRQYYGYTF
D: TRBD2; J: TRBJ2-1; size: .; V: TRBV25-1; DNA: TGTGCCAGTGGACTAGCGGGAGCGAGTGAGCAGTTCTTC; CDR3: CASGLAGASEQFF
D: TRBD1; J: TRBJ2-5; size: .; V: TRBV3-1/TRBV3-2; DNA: TGTGCCAGCATCCCGGCAGGGGGCAGGGAGACCCAGTACTTC; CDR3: CASIPAGGRETQYF
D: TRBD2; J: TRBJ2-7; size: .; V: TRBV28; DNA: TGTGCCAGCGTCCCCGGGACTACGGAAACGGGGGAGCAGTACTTC; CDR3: CASVPGTTETGEQYF
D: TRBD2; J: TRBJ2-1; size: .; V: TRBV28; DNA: TGTGCCAAAGAAACTGGACTAGCGGGAGAAAGCTCCTACAATGAGCAGTTCTTC; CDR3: CAKETGLAGESSYNEQFF